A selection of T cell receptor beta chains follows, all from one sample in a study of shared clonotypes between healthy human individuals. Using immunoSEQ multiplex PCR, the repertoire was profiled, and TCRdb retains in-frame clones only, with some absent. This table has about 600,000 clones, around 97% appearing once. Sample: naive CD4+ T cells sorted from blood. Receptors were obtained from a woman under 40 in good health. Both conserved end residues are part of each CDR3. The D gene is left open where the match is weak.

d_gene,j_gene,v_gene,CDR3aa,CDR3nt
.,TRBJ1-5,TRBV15,CATSREDHQPQHF,TGTGCCACCAGCAGAGAGGACCATCAGCCCCAGCATTTT
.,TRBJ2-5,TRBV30,CAWTRGDYQETQYF,TGTGCCTGGACCCGAGGGGACTACCAAGAGACCCAGTACTTC
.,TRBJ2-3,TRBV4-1,CASSQTVMGDTQYF,TGCGCCAGCAGCCAAACGGTTATGGGAGATACGCAGTATTTT
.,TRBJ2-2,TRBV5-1,CASSLARANTGELFF,TGCGCCAGCAGCTTGGCCCGGGCCAACACCGGGGAGCTGTTTTTT
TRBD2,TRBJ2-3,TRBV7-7,CASSLAGESDTQYF,TGTGCCAGCAGTCTAGCGGGAGAATCAGATACGCAGTATTTT
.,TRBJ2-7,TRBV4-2,CASSQDENRGSEQYF,TGTGCCAGCAGCCAAGATGAGAATAGGGGTTCCGAGCAGTACTTC
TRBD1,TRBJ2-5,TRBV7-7,CASSLGGTGGVEETQYF,TGTGCCAGCAGCTTAGGGGGGACAGGGGGTGTTGAGGAGACCCAGTACTTC
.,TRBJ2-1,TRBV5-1,CASSLGTADNEQFF,TGCGCCAGCAGCTTGGGGACAGCAGACAATGAGCAGTTCTTC
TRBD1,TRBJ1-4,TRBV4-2,CASSQRTGDNEKLFF,TGTGCCAGCAGCCAAAGGACAGGAGATAATGAAAAACTGTTTTTT
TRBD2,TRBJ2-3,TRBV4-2,CASSQDPSGSLADTQYF,TGTGCCAGCAGCCAAGATCCGAGCGGGAGTCTTGCAGATACGCAGTATTTT
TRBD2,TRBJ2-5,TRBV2,CASSPRTSGFEFQETQYF,TGTGCCAGCAGTCCGCGGACTAGCGGGTTCGAATTCCAAGAGACCCAGTACTTC